The subject of this entry is one TCR beta chain. The antigen it recognizes is unknown. No much larger clone is present one base from it, and per-base qualities are unavailable. This entry is derived from a study of T cells in pancreatic ductal adenocarcinoma (dated by TCRdb to 2015 to 2018). Notes on the research overall: The work assessed suppressive cells as well as CD8+ T cells infiltrating resected pancreatic ductal adenocarcinoma, measuring their numbers, locations, and properties, in order to shed light on the adaptive T-cell response that occurs naturally. What the work shows at the level of the full study, not this receptor alone: Because inoperable disease is present at presentation in most pancreatic cancer patients, the resected cohort was biased toward the minority with early-stage disease. Compared with tumor samples, blood samples had more total productive templates and approximately 8.2-fold more unique clonotypes. Tumor versus blood clonality comparisons may be biased because tumors are enriched in CD45RO+ effector rather than naive T cells, biasing toward lower diversity. No significant difference in T-cell clonality was found between tumor and blood, with mean clonality of around 0.11 in tumors and 0.07 to 0.075 in blood.

Cut back by 2 bases and 4 bases, the V and J ends lie 20 bases apart. CDR1 and CDR2 are drawn from the germline V gene: SGHTA, FQGNSA. From the cysteine through the phenylalanine, the CDR3 covers 18 amino acids. The only DNA kept is the CDR3, 54 bases in frame from the first base. The selected pancreatic ductal adenocarcinoma patients had received surgery without neoadjuvant therapy. After peripheral blood was drawn into heparin tubes, PBMCs were separated on a histopaque density gradient and then cryopreserved in roughly 10% DMSO. Genomic DNA was extracted from about seven PBMC and about 10 flash-frozen tumor specimens using the DNeasy Blood and Tissue Kit with Proteinase K and RNase treatment. TCR beta CDR3 regions were amplified from genomic DNA using the immunoSEQ hsTCRB kit. An Illumina HiSeq system was used to carry out high-throughput TRB CDR3 sequencing. The authors' analysis ran thus. The immunoSEQ software was used to analyze the sequencing reads, and any nonproductive sequences containing premature stops or frame-shifts were left out. Clonality of the repertoire was calculated as one minus Shannon entropy normalized by log2 of the number of unique productive sequences. The immuneACCESS repertoire file appears here via TCRdb, limited to in-frame rearrangements. These files lack a portion of the clones; in checked studies, under half of the deficit traces to unresolved V genes, and the cause of the others is not known. V and J calls and clone size are those listed in that table; D and trimming were worked out from the DNA. Within this sample are about 97,000 clones, with nearly 95% of them counted one time only. 2.5% to 3.5% of the sample is held by the ten biggest clonotypes.

The TCR comes from a human donor with pancreatic ductal adenocarcinoma. The chain is assembled from TRBV7-2 and TRBJ2-2; the D gene is perhaps TRBD2, on 6 matching bases. The specimen was PBMCs. The nucleotide sequence is given as TGTGCCAGCAGCTTACGTTTAGGTTGGAGGGGTCGCACCGGGGAGCTGTTTTTT. Protein translation: CASSLRLGWRGRTGELFF.